The next 5 T cell receptor beta chains were all read from a single sample in a study of blood T cell repertoires in COVID-19. The data were produced by immunoSEQ multiplex PCR, yet TCRdb's version contains in-frame clones alone and is incomplete. The table has about 220,000 clones, approximately 90% seen once; the top ten hold under 4%. The sequenced sample consisted of PBMCs or T cells enriched from blood (not recorded which). These receptors were taken from a woman aged 35 to 49 with acute COVID-19.

The chain couples TRBV18 to TRBJ2-3; 9 nucleotides agree with TRBD1. The ends lost 2 bases at V and 4 bases at J; junction bases unmatched: 4. From germline, CDR1 is KGHSH and CDR2 LQKENI. The CDR3 is 15 amino acids. The CDR3 reads CASSPETGGADTQYF. In DNA form, the CDR3 reads TGTGCCAGCTCACCAGAGACAGGGGGTGCAGATACGCAGTATTTT.

CDR3 nucleotide sequence: TGTGCCAGCAGCGCGGGGTATGGCTACACCTTC. This sequence encodes CASSAGYGYTF. The chain links TRBV12-3 or TRBV12-4 to TRBJ1-2, with unresolved D. The germline V and J ends were trimmed by 6 bases and 5 bases, with 7 bases remaining between them. The CDR3 length is 11 residues.

This chain uses TRBV2 with TRBJ1-2; D is possibly TRBD1 (5 bases). Germline V gene data show CDR1 as SNHLY and CDR2 as FYNNEI. CDR3 length: 14 amino acids. V was clipped by 0 bases and J by 8 bases, with 13 bases between them. CDR3 coding DNA: TGTGCCAGCAGTGAAGCCCGGGGGGTTGGAGGCTACACCTTC. Translating gives CASSEARGVGGYTF. Using reference TRBV2 and TRBJ1-2 for the parts outside the CDR3, the full variable domain is EPEVTQTPSHQVTQMGQEVILRCVPISNHLYFYWYRQILGQKVEFLVSFYNNEISEKSEIFDDQFSVERPDGSNFTLKIRSTKLEDSAMYFCASSEARGVGGYTFGSGTRLTVV.

This clone has just a few counts. Different DNA sequences within this sample yield the same CDR3. V is TRBV12-3 or TRBV12-4 and J is TRBJ1-2; D remains ambiguous. The CDR3 is 13 residues long. V lost 1 base to trimming and J lost 2 bases, with 5 bases between them. CDR3: CASSLGQNYGYTF. In DNA form, the CDR3 reads TGTGCCAGCAGTTTAGGGCAGAACTATGGCTACACCTTC.

The sample holds a few counts of this clone. V usage is TRBV6-6 and J usage is TRBJ2-3; TRBD2 agrees at 10 bases. The CDR3 consists of 15 residues. The V gene end was trimmed by 4 bases and the J gene end by 3 bases; junction bases not matched to a gene: 4. From germline, CDR1 is MNHNY and CDR2 SVGAGI (reference sequence). The CDR3 DNA follows: TGTGCCAGCAGTTCCGGGACTAGCGAGACAGATACGCAGTATTTT. Residues: CASSSGTSETDTQYF.